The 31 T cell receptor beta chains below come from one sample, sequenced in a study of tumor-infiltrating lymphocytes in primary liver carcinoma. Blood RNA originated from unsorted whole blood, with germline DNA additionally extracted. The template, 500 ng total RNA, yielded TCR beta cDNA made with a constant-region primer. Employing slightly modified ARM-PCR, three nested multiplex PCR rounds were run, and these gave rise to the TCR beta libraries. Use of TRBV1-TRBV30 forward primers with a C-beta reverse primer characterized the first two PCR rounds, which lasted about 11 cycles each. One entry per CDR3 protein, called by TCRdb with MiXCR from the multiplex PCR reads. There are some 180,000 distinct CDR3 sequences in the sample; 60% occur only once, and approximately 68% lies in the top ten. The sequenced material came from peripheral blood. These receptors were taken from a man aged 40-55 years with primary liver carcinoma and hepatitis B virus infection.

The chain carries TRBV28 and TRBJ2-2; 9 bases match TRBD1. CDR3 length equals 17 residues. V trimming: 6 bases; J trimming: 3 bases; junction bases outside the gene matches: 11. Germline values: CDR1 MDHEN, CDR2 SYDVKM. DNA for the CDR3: TGTGCCAGCAGCCCTCCCTTGGGACAGGGTTACACCGGGGAGCTGTTTTTT. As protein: CASSPPLGQGYTGELFF.

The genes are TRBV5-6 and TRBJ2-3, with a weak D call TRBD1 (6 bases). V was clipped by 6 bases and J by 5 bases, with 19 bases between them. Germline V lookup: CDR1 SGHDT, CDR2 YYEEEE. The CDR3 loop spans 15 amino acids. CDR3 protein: CASIRQTGAGDTQYF. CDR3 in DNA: TGTGCCAGCATCCGACAGACAGGCGCTGGAGATACGCAGTATTTT.

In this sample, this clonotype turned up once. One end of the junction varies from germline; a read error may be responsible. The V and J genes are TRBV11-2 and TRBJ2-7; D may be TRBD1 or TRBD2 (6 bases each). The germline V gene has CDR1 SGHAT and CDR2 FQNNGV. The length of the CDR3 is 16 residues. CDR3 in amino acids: CASSPGGSSNFYEQWF. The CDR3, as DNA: TGTGCCAGCAGCCCCGGGGGCTCCTCCAATTTTTACGAGCAGTGGTTC.

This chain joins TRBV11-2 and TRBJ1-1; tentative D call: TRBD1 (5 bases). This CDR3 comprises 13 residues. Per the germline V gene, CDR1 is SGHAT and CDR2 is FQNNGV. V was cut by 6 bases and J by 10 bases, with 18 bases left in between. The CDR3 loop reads CASSSLPGSRAFF. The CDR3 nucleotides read TGTGCCAGCAGTTCTCTGCCAGGGTCCAGAGCTTTCTTT.

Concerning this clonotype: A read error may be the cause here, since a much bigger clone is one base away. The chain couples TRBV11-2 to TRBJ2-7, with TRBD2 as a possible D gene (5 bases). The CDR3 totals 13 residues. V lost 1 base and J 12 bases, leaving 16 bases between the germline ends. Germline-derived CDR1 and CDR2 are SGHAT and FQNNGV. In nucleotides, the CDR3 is TGTGCCAGCAGCTTAGTAGGCCTATCGGGGTTGTACTTC. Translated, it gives CASSLVGLSGLYF.

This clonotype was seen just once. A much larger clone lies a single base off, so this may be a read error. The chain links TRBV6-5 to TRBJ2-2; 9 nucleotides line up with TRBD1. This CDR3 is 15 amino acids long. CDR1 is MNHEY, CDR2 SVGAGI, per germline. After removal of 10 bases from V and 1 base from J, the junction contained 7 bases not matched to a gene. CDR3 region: CANNPGQGNTGELFF. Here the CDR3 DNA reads TGTGCCAACAATCCGGGACAGGGGAACACCGGGGAGCTGTTTTTT.

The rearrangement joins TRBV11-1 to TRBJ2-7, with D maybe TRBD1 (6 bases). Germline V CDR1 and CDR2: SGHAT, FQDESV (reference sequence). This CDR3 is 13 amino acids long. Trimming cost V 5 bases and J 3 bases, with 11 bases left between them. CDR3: CASSPGVFYEQYF. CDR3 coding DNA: TGTGCCAGCAGCCCAGGGGTCTTCTACGAGCAGTACTTC.

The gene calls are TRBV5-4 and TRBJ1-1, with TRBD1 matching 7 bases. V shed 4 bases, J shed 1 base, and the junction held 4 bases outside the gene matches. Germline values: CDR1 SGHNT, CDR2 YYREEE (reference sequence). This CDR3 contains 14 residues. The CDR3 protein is CASSPGTANTEAFF. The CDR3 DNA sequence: TGTGCCAGCAGCCCCGGGACAGCGAACACTGAAGCTTTCTTT.

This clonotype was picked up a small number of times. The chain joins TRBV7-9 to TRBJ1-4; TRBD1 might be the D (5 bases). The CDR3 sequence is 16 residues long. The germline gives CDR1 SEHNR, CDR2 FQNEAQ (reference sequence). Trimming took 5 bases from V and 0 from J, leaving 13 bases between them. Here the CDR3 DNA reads TGTGCCAGCAGCCTTGGGGGGACTGCAACTAATGAAAAACTGTTTTTT. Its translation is CASSLGGTATNEKLFF.

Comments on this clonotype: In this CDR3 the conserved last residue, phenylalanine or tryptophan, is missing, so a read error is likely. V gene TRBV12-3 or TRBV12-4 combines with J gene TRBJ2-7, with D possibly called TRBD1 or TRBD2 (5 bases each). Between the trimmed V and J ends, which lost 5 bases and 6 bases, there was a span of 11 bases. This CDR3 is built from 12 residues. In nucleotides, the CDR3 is TGTGCCAGCAGTAATGGGGGTCGCGAGCAGTACTCC. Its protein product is CASSNGGREQYS.

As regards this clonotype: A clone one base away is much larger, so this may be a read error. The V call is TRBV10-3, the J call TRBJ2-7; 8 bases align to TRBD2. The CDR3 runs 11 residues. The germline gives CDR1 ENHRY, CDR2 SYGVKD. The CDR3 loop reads CTTGGSYEQYF. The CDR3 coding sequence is TGTACCACGGGAGGGTCCTACGAGCAGTACTTC.

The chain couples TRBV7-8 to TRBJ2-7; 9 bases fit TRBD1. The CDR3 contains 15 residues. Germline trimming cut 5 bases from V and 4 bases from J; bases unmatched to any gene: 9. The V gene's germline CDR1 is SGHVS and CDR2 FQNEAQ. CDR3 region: CASSLTSTGGYEQYF. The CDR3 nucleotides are TGTGCCAGCAGCCTTACCTCGACAGGGGGGTACGAGCAGTACTTC.

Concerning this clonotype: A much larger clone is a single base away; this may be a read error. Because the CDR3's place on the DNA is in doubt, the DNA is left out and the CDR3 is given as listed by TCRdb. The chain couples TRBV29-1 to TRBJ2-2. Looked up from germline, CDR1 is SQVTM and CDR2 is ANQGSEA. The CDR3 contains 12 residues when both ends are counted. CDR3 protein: CSVGLGSGEMFF.

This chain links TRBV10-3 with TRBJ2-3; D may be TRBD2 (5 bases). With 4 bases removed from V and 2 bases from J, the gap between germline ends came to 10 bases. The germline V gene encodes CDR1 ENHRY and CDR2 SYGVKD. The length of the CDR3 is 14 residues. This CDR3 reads CAISVSGYTDTQYF. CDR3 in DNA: TGTGCCATCAGTGTGTCGGGATACACAGATACGCAGTATTTT.

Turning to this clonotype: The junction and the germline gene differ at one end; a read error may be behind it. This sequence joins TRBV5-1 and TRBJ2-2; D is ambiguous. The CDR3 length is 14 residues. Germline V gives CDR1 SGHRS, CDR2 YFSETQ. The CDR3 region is CASNLSRDTEELFF. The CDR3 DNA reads TGCGCCAGCAACTTGAGCAGAGACACCGAGGAGCTGTTTTTT.

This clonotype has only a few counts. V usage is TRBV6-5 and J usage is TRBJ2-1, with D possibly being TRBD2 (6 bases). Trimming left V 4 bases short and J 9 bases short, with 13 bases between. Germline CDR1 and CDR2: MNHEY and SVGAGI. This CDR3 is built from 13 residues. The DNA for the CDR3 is TGTGCCAGCAGTTCGCGGGGCGTATCTGAGCAGTTCTTC. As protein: CASSSRGVSEQFF.

The DNA of the CDR3 is TGTGCCAGCACCCGGGTGCAGGGCATTAGCGGGATTTCCCAAGAGACCCAGTACTTC. This encodes CASTRVQGISGISQETQYF. The chain couples TRBV6-5 to TRBJ2-5; 8 positions agree with TRBD2. V was pared by 7 bases and J by 1 base, with 20 bases of the junction left unmatched. Germline-derived CDR1 and CDR2 are MNHEY and SVGAGI. This CDR3 is built from 19 residues.

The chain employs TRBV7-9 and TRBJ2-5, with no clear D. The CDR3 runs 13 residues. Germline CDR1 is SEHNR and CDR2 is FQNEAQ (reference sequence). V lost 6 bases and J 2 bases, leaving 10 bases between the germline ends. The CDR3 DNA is TGTGCCAGCAGTTCCTCCAATCAAGAGACCCAGTACTTC. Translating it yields CASSSSNQETQYF.

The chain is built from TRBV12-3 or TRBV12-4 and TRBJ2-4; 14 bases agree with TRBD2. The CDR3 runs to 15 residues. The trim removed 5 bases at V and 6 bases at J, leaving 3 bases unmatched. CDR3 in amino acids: CASSQTSGRGNIQYF. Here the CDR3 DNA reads TGTGCCAGCAGTCAGACTAGCGGGAGGGGAAACATTCAGTACTTC.

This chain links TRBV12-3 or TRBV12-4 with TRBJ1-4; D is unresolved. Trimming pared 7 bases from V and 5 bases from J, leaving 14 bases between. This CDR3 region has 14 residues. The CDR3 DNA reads TGTGCCAGCACCCCTGCGTTTTTCAATGAAAAACTGTTTTTT. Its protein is CASTPAFFNEKLFF.

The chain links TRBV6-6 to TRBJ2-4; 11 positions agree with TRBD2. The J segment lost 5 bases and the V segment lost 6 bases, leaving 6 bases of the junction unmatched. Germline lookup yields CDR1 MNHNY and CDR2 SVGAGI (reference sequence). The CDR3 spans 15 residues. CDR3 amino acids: CASSGTSGGQNIQYF. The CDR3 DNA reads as TGTGCCAGCAGCGGGACTAGCGGTGGGCAAAACATTCAGTACTTC.

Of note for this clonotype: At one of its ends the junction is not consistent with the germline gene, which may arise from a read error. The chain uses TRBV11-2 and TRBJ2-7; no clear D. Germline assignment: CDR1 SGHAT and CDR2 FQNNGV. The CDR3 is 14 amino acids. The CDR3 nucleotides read TGTGCCGGCAGCTTAATCGATGGAGCCTACGAGCAATACTTC. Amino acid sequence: CAGSLIDGAYEQYF.

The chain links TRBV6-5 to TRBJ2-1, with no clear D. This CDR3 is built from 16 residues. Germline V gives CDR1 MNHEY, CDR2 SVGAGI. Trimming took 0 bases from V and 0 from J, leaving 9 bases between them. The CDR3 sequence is CASSYSYWRSYNEQFF. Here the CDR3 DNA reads TGTGCCAGCAGTTACTCGTACTGGCGCTCCTACAATGAGCAGTTCTTC.

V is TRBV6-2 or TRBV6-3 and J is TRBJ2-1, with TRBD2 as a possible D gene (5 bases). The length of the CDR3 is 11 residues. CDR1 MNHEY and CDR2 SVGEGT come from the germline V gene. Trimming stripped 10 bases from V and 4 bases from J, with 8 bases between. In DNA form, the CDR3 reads TGTGCCATCGGGAAGTACAATGAGCAGTTCTTC. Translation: CAIGKYNEQFF.

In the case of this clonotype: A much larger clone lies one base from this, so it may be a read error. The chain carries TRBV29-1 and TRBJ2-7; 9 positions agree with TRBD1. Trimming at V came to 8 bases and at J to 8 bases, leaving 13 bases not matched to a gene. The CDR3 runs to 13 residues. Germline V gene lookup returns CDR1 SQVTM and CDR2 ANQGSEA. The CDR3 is CSFCRDRVQKQYF. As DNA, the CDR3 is TGCAGCTTTTGCCGGGACAGGGTGCAGAAGCAGTACTTC.

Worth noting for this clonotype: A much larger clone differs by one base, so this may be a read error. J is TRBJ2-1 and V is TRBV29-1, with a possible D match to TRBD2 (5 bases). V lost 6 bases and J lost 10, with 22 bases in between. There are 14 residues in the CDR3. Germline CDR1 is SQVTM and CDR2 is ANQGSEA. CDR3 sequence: CSVARTPAESEQFF. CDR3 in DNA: TGCAGCGTCGCCCGAACGCCAGCGGAAAGCGAGCAGTTCTTC.

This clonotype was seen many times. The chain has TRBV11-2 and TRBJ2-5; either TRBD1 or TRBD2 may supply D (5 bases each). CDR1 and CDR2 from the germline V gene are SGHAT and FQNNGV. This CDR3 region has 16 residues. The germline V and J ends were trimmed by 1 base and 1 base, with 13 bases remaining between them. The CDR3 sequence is CASSLALGRTQETQYF. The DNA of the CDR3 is TGTGCCAGCAGCTTAGCCCTGGGACGGACCCAAGAGACCCAGTACTTC.

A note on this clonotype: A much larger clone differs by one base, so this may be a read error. The CDR3 here is CASSSGQTPFHVQYF. CDR3 in DNA: TGTGCCAGCAGCTCGGGACAGACCCCTTTCCACGTGCAGTACTTC. This chain joins TRBV11-3 and TRBJ2-7, with 7 bases matching TRBD1. The J segment lost 9 bases and the V segment lost 4 bases, leaving 15 bases of the junction unmatched. Germline-derived CDR1 and CDR2 are SGHNT and YENEEA. CDR3 length: 15 residues.

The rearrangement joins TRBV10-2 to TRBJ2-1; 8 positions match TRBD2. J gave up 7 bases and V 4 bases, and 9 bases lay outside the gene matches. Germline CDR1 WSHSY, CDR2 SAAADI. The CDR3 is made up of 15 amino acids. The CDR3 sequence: CASSGFSGVRNEQFF. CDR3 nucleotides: TGCGCCAGCAGTGGCTTTAGCGGGGTTCGAAATGAGCAGTTCTTC.

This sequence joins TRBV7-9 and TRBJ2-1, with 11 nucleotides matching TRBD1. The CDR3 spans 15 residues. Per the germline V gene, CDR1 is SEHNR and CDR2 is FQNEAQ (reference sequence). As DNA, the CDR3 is TGTGCAAGAAGCCGAGGACAGGGGGCCGTCAATGAGCAGTTCTTC. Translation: CARSRGQGAVNEQFF.

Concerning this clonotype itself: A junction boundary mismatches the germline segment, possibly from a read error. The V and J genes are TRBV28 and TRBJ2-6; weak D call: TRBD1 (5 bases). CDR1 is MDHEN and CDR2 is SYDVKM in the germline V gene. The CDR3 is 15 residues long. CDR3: CATGQFTSGANVLTF. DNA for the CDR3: TGTGCCACCGGGCAGTTTACTTCTGGGGCCAACGTCCTGACTTTT.